One sample yielded the 19 T cell receptor beta chains listed below, sequenced in a study of T cell repertoires in cytomegalovirus infection. TCRdb recomputed calls from the reads with MiXCR, one row per CDR3 protein. The sample carries a few hundred thousand distinct CDR3 sequences, 26% recorded once. The specimen sequenced was PBMCs. These receptors were collected from a human donor in good health (CMV status not recorded). Some clones in this sample may be carry-over from other donors' samples.

This clonotype was picked up a small number of times. The V gene is TRBV12-3 or TRBV12-4, the J gene TRBJ1-2, with 8 nucleotides matching TRBD1. This CDR3 is built from 18 residues. J gave up 2 bases and V 5 bases, and 16 bases lay outside the gene matches. The CDR3 nucleotides read TGTGCCAGCAGTGTCAATTTTGGGGGACAGGAAAAAAACTATGGCTACACCTTC. It specifies CASSVNFGGQEKNYGYTF.

At least ten counts were recorded for this clonotype. The chain is built from TRBV7-8 and TRBJ2-1; 7 bases are shared with TRBD2. The CDR3 is made up of 14 amino acids. The ends lost 5 bases at V and 6 bases at J; junction bases unmatched: 7. Germline CDR1 is SGHVS and CDR2 is FQNEAQ. The CDR3 loop is CASSGLGAINEQFF. CDR3 sequence (DNA): TGTGCCAGCAGCGGACTAGGCGCGATCAATGAGCAGTTCTTC.

The rearrangement links TRBV24-1 to TRBJ2-1; TRBD2 matches 8 bases. Trimming at V came to 3 bases and at J to 2 bases, leaving 5 bases not matched to a gene. The CDR3 is made up of 16 amino acids. Germline CDR1 is KGHDR and CDR2 is SFDVKD. The CDR3 coding sequence is TGTGCCACCAGTGATAAAGCGGGAGAAACCTACAATGAGCAGTTCTTC. Its protein product is CATSDKAGETYNEQFF.

This chain connects TRBV28 to TRBJ2-5, with D maybe TRBD1 (5 bases). Trimming took 4 bases from V and 5 from J, leaving 11 bases between them. Germline values: CDR1 MDHEN, CDR2 SYDVKM. The CDR3 has 13 residues. The CDR3 region has the DNA TGTGCCAGCAGTTCCAGGGCAGCGGAGACCCAGTACTTC. As protein: CASSSRAAETQYF.

This clonotype was recorded a few times. CDR3 residues: CASSRQGANSGELFF. In DNA, the CDR3 is TGTGCCAGCAGTAGACAGGGGGCTAATTCCGGGGAGCTGTTTTTT. The V call is TRBV6-2 or TRBV6-3, the J call TRBJ2-2; 10 bases line up with TRBD1. The germline V gene has CDR1 MNHEY and CDR2 SVGEGT. The V gene end was trimmed by 5 bases and the J gene end by 6 bases; junction bases not matched to a gene: 6. The CDR3 has 15 amino acids.

This chain connects TRBV29-1 to TRBJ2-1; 10 bases line up with TRBD2. With 4 bases clipped from V and 9 bases from J, the junction kept 12 bases outside the gene matches. This CDR3 spans 15 amino acids. Per the germline V gene, CDR1 is SQVTM and CDR2 is ANQGSEA. CDR3 amino acids: CSVAYPAGGPGEQFF. The CDR3 bases are TGCAGCGTTGCCTACCCAGCGGGAGGGCCGGGTGAGCAGTTCTTC.

V gene TRBV5-1 combines with J gene TRBJ1-2, with TRBD1 as a possible D gene (6 bases). This CDR3 region has 12 residues. The V gene's germline CDR1 is SGHRS and CDR2 YFSETQ. Trimming removed 7 bases at V and 5 bases at J, with 12 bases between. The CDR3 sequence is CASAGTSYGYTF. As DNA, the CDR3 is TGCGCCAGCGCCGGGACATCTTATGGCTACACCTTC.

V gene TRBV7-9 combines with J gene TRBJ2-1; 7 nucleotides agree with TRBD2. V trimming: 5 bases; J trimming: 0 bases; junction bases outside the gene matches: 4. Germline V gene lookup returns CDR1 SEHNR and CDR2 FQNEAQ (reference sequence). This CDR3 spans 15 amino acids. CDR3 nucleotides: TGTGCCAGCAGCCAGCGGGGTAGCTCCTACAATGAGCAGTTCTTC. Encoded protein: CASSQRGSSYNEQFF.

This clonotype was seen only a few times. The chain is built from TRBV6-5 and TRBJ1-1; D perhaps matches TRBD1 (6 bases). CDR1 and CDR2 (germline): MNHEY, SVGAGI. Deletions cut 0 bases from V and 5 bases from J, with 13 bases between. This CDR3 region has 15 residues. CDR3 residues: CASSYSVQGGTEAFF. CDR3 in DNA: TGTGCCAGCAGTTACTCCGTACAGGGAGGAACTGAAGCTTTCTTT.

The V gene is TRBV12-3 or TRBV12-4, the J gene TRBJ1-3; D remains unclear. With 10 bases removed from V and 0 bases from J, the gap between germline ends came to 16 bases. The CDR3 is 15 amino acids. Here the CDR3 reads CAIRRGIGSGNTIYF. The CDR3 bases are TGTGCCATCAGGCGCGGCATCGGCTCTGGAAACACCATATATTTT.

At least ten counts were recorded for this clonotype. The chain employs TRBV7-2 and TRBJ2-1; 13 bases line up with TRBD2. CDR3 length: 15 amino acids. The V segment lost 5 bases and the J segment 6 bases; nucleotides outside the gene matches: 4. Germline CDR1 reads SGHTA; CDR2 reads FQGNSA. The CDR3: CASSEGLAGRNEQFF. The CDR3, as DNA: TGTGCCAGCAGCGAGGGACTAGCGGGACGCAATGAGCAGTTCTTC.

The chain is built from TRBV5-5 and TRBJ1-6; the D is unclear. The CDR3 has 15 amino acids. Trimming cost V 2 bases and J 5 bases, with 11 bases left between them. Germline assignment: CDR1 SGHKS and CDR2 YYEKEE (reference sequence). This CDR3 is CASSFLQPNNSPLHF. CDR3 sequence (DNA): TGTGCCAGCAGCTTTTTACAGCCGAATAATTCACCCCTCCACTTT.

This clonotype was seen a handful of times. The chain combines TRBV5-4 with TRBJ2-5, with D perhaps given as TRBD1 or TRBD2 (5 bases each). This CDR3 spans 16 amino acids. Germline lookup yields CDR1 SGHNT and CDR2 YYREEE (reference sequence). V gave up 6 bases and J gave up 0 bases, with 18 bases separating them. In nucleotides, the CDR3 is TGTGCCAGCATGGGGGATGGCCGGGCGGACCAAGAGACCCAGTACTTC. The encoded protein is CASMGDGRADQETQYF.

This chain connects TRBV7-4 to TRBJ2-1; D is possibly TRBD1 or TRBD2 (5 bases each). Trimming cost V 3 bases and J 2 bases, with 11 bases left between them. Germline CDR1 SGHVT, CDR2 SQSDAQ. The CDR3 is 15 amino acids. In DNA form, the CDR3 reads TGTGCCAGCAGCTTTGGGGACGGAACCTACAATGAGCAGTTCTTC. As protein: CASSFGDGTYNEQFF.

This clonotype was counted a few times. The V and J genes are TRBV9 and TRBJ2-1; a possible D gene is TRBD2 (5 bases). The germline V gene has CDR1 SGDLS and CDR2 YYNGEE. Trimming took off 0 bases at V and 2 bases at J, with 15 bases between the two ends. The CDR3 consists of 17 residues. The CDR3 DNA follows: TGTGCCAGCAGCGTAGGGAAGCTAGCTGAGACCTACAATGAGCAGTTCTTC. This sequence encodes CASSVGKLAETYNEQFF. Supplemented by reference TRBV9 and TRBJ2-1, the full variable domain reads DSGVTQTPKHLITATGQRVTLRCSPRSGDLSVYWYQQSLDQGLQFLIQYYNGEERAKGNILERFSAQQFPDLHSELNLSSLELGDSALYFCASSVGKLAETYNEQFFGPGTRLTVL.

The sample holds a few counts of this clonotype. The chain is built from TRBV6-6 and TRBJ2-1; D not resolved. The CDR3 has 13 residues. The germline V and J ends were trimmed by 7 bases and 0 bases, with 7 bases remaining between them. CDR1 is MNHNY, CDR2 SVGAGI, per germline (reference sequence). The CDR3, as DNA: TGTGCCAGCAAAGCGAGCTCCTACAATGAGCAGTTCTTC. It encodes CASKASSYNEQFF.

This clonotype occurred a few times. The chain recombines TRBV7-2 with TRBJ2-1; 8 bases fit TRBD2. Germline CDR1 is SGHTA and CDR2 is FQGNSA. V trimming: 5 bases; J trimming: 0 bases; junction bases outside the gene matches: 6. CDR3 length: 16 amino acids. This CDR3 is CASSLQGLVSYNEQFF. The CDR3 bases are TGTGCCAGCAGCCTTCAGGGACTAGTCTCCTACAATGAGCAGTTCTTC.

The CDR3 reads CASSQDRRTRELFF. The CDR3, as DNA: TGTGCCAGCAGCCAAGATCGTCGAACTAGGGAGCTGTTTTTT. This chain joins TRBV3-1 and TRBJ2-2, with D uncertain. Germline CDR1 and CDR2: LGHDT and YNNKEL (reference sequence). V dropped 0 bases and J dropped 9 bases, with 11 bases sitting between them. The length of the CDR3 is 14 residues. The full variable domain, in which reference TRBV3-1 and TRBJ2-2 provide the parts outside the CDR3, is DTAVSQTPKYLVTQMGNDKSIKCEQNLGHDTMYWYKQDSKKFLKIMFSYNNKELIINETVPNRFSPKSPDKAHLNLHINSLELGDSAVYFCASSQDRRTRELFFGEGSRLTVL.

The J gene is TRBJ2-3, the V gene TRBV4-2, with 10 positions matching TRBD2. This CDR3 has 16 residues. Germline loops: CDR1 LGHNA, CDR2 YNFKEQ. V lost 0 bases to trimming and J lost 1 base; unmatched junction nucleotides: 1. In DNA form, the CDR3 reads TGTGCCAGCAGCCAAGATACTAGCGGGGGCACAGATACGCAGTATTTT. Translating it yields CASSQDTSGGTDTQYF.